The T cell receptor (beta chain) under discussion was sequenced for a study of CD8 T cells in ankylosing spondylitis. Study-level results: There was reportedly significant enrichment of clones that were disease-linked in matched ankylosing spondylitis synovial fluid.

TCRdb re-called the 5' RACE reads with MiXCR, one entry per CDR3 protein. The sample yields under 200,000 distinct CDR3 sequences, about 9.9% seen once. In regard to this clonotype: As yet, its antigen is unknown.

The V gene end was trimmed by 3 bases and the J gene end by 6 bases; junction bases not matched to a gene: 16. The CDR3 runs to 17 residues. Per germline, CDR1 SGHRS and CDR2 YFSETQ. The specimen sequenced was blood, either unsorted or a sorted T cell fraction (not recorded which). The rearrangement joins TRBV5-1 to TRBJ1-1; 8 bases line up with TRBD1. The clonotype was recovered from a male donor with ankylosing spondylitis or in good health (not recorded which). CDR3 in DNA: TGCGCCAGCAGCTCCCGGACAGGGCTATTGGTGAAACCTGAAGCTTTCTTT. Amino acid sequence: CASSSRTGLLVKPEAFF.